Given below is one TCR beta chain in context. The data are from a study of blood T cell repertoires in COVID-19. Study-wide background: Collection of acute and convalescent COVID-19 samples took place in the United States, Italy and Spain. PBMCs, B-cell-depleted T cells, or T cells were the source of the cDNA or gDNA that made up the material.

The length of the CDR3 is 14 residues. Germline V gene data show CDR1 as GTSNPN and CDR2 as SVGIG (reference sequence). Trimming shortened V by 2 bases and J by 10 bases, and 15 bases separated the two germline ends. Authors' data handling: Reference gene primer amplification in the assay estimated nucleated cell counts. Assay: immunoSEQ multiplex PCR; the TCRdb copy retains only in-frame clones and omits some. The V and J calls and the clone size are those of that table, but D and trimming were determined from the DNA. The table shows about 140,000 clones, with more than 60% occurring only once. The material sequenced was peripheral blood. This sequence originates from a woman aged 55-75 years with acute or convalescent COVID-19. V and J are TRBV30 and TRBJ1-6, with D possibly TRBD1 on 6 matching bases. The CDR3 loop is CAWSTRGGRSPLHF. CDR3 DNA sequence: TGTGCCTGGAGTACCAGGGGTGGACGATCACCCCTCCACTTT. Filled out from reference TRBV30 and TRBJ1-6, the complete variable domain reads SQTIHQWPATLVQPVGSPLSLECTVEGTSNPNLYWYRQAAGRGLQLLFYSVGIGQISSEVPQNLSASRPQDRQFILSSKKLLLSDSGFYLCAWSTRGGRSPLHFGNGTRLTVT.